These 31 T cell receptor beta chains originate from one sample sequenced in a study of T-cell memory formation after mild COVID-19. TCRdb redid the calling of the 5' RACE reads with MiXCR, one entry per CDR3 protein. The sample yields around 390,000 distinct CDR3 sequences, approximately 15% seen once. Sample: PBMCs or a T cell subset sorted from them (not recorded which). The receptors derive from a man in his late teens or twenties who had mild COVID-19 (a few samples of this study predate the infection). Cell type and time point are not known.

The genes are TRBV12-3 or TRBV12-4 and TRBJ2-7; D may be TRBD2 (6 bases). V shed 3 bases and J shed 3 bases, with 12 bases lying between them. This CDR3 is 14 amino acids long. The CDR3 DNA is TGTGCCAGCAGTTTCCGGGGGAAAGGCTACGAGCAGTACTTC. Translation: CASSFRGKGYEQYF.

The chain is built from TRBV27 and TRBJ1-5, with a tentative D call TRBD1 (5 bases). Germline CDR1 MNHEY, CDR2 SMNVEV (reference sequence). The length of the CDR3 is 13 residues. The V and J ends lost 6 bases and 4 bases respectively, with 10 bases between them. CDR3 residues: CASRTSGNQPQHF. The CDR3 DNA reads TGTGCCAGCAGAACCTCAGGGAATCAGCCCCAGCATTTT.

In this sample, this clonotype turned up a few times. This sequence joins TRBV7-2 and TRBJ1-5; TRBD1 aligns across 7 bases. Trimming took 5 bases from V and 3 from J; bases not matched to a gene: 7. The CDR3 consists of 15 residues. Germline V gene sequence: CDR1 SGHTA, CDR2 FQGNSA. The CDR3 here is CASSLWTGLNQPQHF. For the CDR3, the DNA is TGTGCCAGCAGCCTATGGACAGGACTCAATCAGCCCCAGCATTTT.

This clonotype was found a few times. V gene TRBV6-5 combines with J gene TRBJ2-3, with D uncertain. V was trimmed by 4 bases and J by 1 base, leaving 9 bases between them. Per germline, CDR1 MNHEY and CDR2 SVGAGI. This CDR3 has 14 residues. The CDR3: CASSWEGGTDTQYF. The CDR3 nucleotides are TGTGCCAGCAGTTGGGAAGGCGGCACAGATACGCAGTATTTT.

The rearrangement links TRBV12-3 or TRBV12-4 to TRBJ2-5, with a tentative D call TRBD2 (6 bases). Trimming removed 5 bases at V and 6 bases at J, with 13 bases between. CDR3 length equals 13 residues. CDR3 amino acids: CASSPLARQTQYF. The DNA for the CDR3 is TGTGCCAGCAGTCCTCTAGCGAGGCAGACCCAGTACTTC.

This clonotype was seen a handful of times. V is TRBV24-1 and J is TRBJ1-5, with 7 bases that match TRBD1. Germline-derived CDR1 and CDR2 are KGHDR and SFDVKD. This CDR3 has 15 residues. V lost 3 bases and J lost 7; bases outside the gene matches: 8. CDR3: CATSDPRGPGQPQHF. CDR3 DNA sequence: TGTGCCACCAGTGATCCGAGGGGGCCAGGACAGCCCCAGCATTTT.

The sample holds a few counts of this clonotype. This sequence joins TRBV7-2 and TRBJ1-2; possibly TRBD1 for D (5 bases). CDR1 SGHTA and CDR2 FQGNSA come from the germline V gene. The CDR3 covers 13 residues. V was cut by 1 base and J by 7 bases, with 10 bases left in between. In DNA form, the CDR3 reads TGTGCCAGCAGCTTAGTACTGGGACGTGGCTACACCTTC. This sequence encodes CASSLVLGRGYTF.

This clonotype was observed a few times. The chain combines TRBV20-1 with TRBJ1-4; 7 bases align to TRBD1. The CDR3 has 13 residues. The germline CDR1 and CDR2 sequences are DFQATT and SNEGSKA (reference sequence). Trimming at V came to 4 bases and at J to 3 bases, leaving 2 bases not matched to a gene. CDR3 amino acids: CSATTGANEKLFF. DNA of the CDR3: TGCAGTGCTACAACAGGGGCTAATGAAAAACTGTTTTTT.

This chain connects TRBV11-3 to TRBJ2-1; TRBD1 matches 10 bases. Per the germline V gene, CDR1 is SGHNT and CDR2 is YENEEA. There are 15 residues in the CDR3. Germline trimming cut 1 base from V and 7 bases from J; bases unmatched to any gene: 4. The chain's CDR3 is CASSLGDRGGNEQFF. DNA for the CDR3: TGTGCCAGCAGCTTAGGGGACAGGGGTGGGAATGAGCAGTTCTTC.

A few counts support this clonotype. This chain connects TRBV7-9 to TRBJ2-5, with a possible D match to TRBD1 (6 bases). This CDR3 spans 15 amino acids. With 3 bases removed from V and 6 bases from J, the gap between germline ends came to 17 bases. Germline CDR1 reads SEHNR; CDR2 reads FQNEAQ (reference sequence). The chain's CDR3 is CASSFFLQGIQTQYF. The DNA of the CDR3 is TGTGCCAGCAGCTTTTTCCTTCAGGGGATCCAGACCCAGTACTTC.

The chain's CDR3 is CASGFGGGNTDTQYF. CDR3 nucleotides: TGTGCTAGTGGTTTTGGGGGGGGCAACACAGATACGCAGTATTTT. The chain uses TRBV12-5 and TRBJ2-3, with a possible D match to TRBD2 (7 bases). Deletions cut 3 bases from V and 2 bases from J, with 12 bases between. CDR3 length equals 15 residues. Germline lookup yields CDR1 LGHNT and CDR2 FRNRAP.

The rearrangement joins TRBV6-6 to TRBJ2-1; 9 bases match TRBD1. The germline V gene has CDR1 MNHNY and CDR2 SVGAGI (reference sequence). Trimming at V came to 4 bases and at J to 5 bases, leaving 12 bases not matched to a gene. The CDR3 covers 17 residues. CDR3 coding DNA: TGTGCCAGCAGTTCCTCCAAGGGGACAGGGTTCCACAATGAGCAGTTCTTC. It specifies CASSSSKGTGFHNEQFF.

V usage is TRBV10-2 and J usage is TRBJ2-1, with D perhaps matching TRBD1 (5 bases). The CDR3 is 19 amino acids. Trimming removed 1 base from V and 4 bases from J, with 23 bases in between. The V gene's germline CDR1 is WSHSY and CDR2 SAAADI. The CDR3 nucleotides are TGCGCCAGCAGTGAGTTACCGCCGACAGCCCGAACACAATACAATGAGCAGTTCTTC. This codes for CASSELPPTARTQYNEQFF.

The rearrangement links TRBV12-3 or TRBV12-4 to TRBJ2-3, with TRBD2 as a possible D gene (7 bases). This CDR3 is built from 15 residues. Trimming took 6 bases from V and 4 from J, leaving 17 bases between them. The CDR3, as DNA: TGTGCCAGCAGCCGCACTCGGGGGGCTTCAGATACGCAGTATTTT. Encoded protein: CASSRTRGASDTQYF.

This clonotype was detected only a few times. Written as DNA, the CDR3 is TGCGCCAGCAGCTTCTCCAGACTAGCGGGGGGCTCACAAGAGACCCAGTACTTC. Its protein product is CASSFSRLAGGSQETQYF. The chain recombines TRBV5-1 with TRBJ2-5; 13 nucleotides match TRBD2. CDR1 SGHRS and CDR2 YFSETQ come from the germline V gene. CDR3 length: 18 amino acids. V lost 2 bases to trimming and J lost 2 bases; unmatched junction nucleotides: 9. Looking up the rest from reference TRBV5-1 and TRBJ2-5 gives the full variable domain: KAGVTQTPRYLIKTRGQQVTLSCSPISGHRSVSWYQQTPGQGLQFLFEYFSETQRNKGNFPGRFSGRQFSNSRSEMNVSTLELGDSALYLCASSFSRLAGGSQETQYFGPGTRLLVL.

In this sample, this clonotype turned up a few times. The chain is built from TRBV7-6 and TRBJ1-1; D ambiguous. Per germline, CDR1 SGHVS and CDR2 FNYEAQ. Trimming took off 1 base at V and 8 bases at J, with 11 bases between the two ends. This CDR3 has 13 residues. DNA of the CDR3: TGTGCCAGCAGCTTAGGGTCTTTAGGGGAAGCTTTCTTT. Translated, it gives CASSLGSLGEAFF.

The chain uses TRBV4-1 and TRBJ2-7; D call uncertain. Germline V lookup: CDR1 MGHRA, CDR2 YSYEKL. V gave up 1 base and J gave up 3 bases, with 7 bases separating them. This CDR3 spans 13 amino acids. CDR3 in DNA: TGCGCCAGCAGCCAAGTGTATGGCTACGAGCAGTACGTC. It specifies CASSQVYGYEQYV.

This clonotype was counted at least ten times. The chain employs TRBV7-8 and TRBJ2-1; D possibly corresponds to TRBD2 (6 bases). There are 15 residues in the CDR3. V was pared by 5 bases and J by 0 bases, with 11 bases between. Germline V gene data show CDR1 as SGHVS and CDR2 as FQNEAQ. This CDR3 is CASSPWGGSYNEQFF. CDR3 nucleotides: TGTGCCAGCAGCCCCTGGGGAGGCTCCTACAATGAGCAGTTCTTC.

To note about this clonotype: The junction departs from the called germline gene at one end, perhaps through a read error. The J gene is TRBJ1-6, the V gene TRBV7-9; a possible D gene is TRBD1 (5 bases). CDR1 and CDR2 (germline): SEHNR, FQNEAQ (reference sequence). This CDR3 has 15 residues. The CDR3 spells CASSIRDRHNSPLNF. CDR3 nucleotides: TGTGCCAGCAGCATAAGAGACAGACATAATTCACCCCTCAACTTT.

On this clonotype itself: Possible read error: a much larger clone is one base away. This chain connects TRBV7-7 to TRBJ1-1; D unresolved. The V end was cut by 5 bases, the J end by 0 bases, with 7 bases between. In germline, CDR1 is SSHAT, CDR2 FNYEAQ (reference sequence). This CDR3 comprises 13 residues. Here the CDR3 reads CASSTGVNTEAFF. Here the CDR3 DNA reads TGTGCCAGCAGCACCGGGGTGAACACTGAAGCTTTCTTT.

V usage is TRBV15 and J usage is TRBJ1-5; unclear D gene. Germline-derived CDR1 and CDR2 are LNHNV and YYDKDF (reference sequence). V was cut by 6 bases and J by 3 bases, with 6 bases left in between. The CDR3 covers 12 residues. This CDR3 reads CATSPYNQPQHF. The CDR3 DNA sequence: TGTGCCACCAGTCCCTACAATCAGCCCCAGCATTTT.

The chain joins TRBV7-2 to TRBJ2-3; TRBD2 matches 12 bases. The junction had 6 bases not matched to a gene; V was cut back by 1 base and J by 1 base. Germline V gene sequence: CDR1 SGHTA, CDR2 FQGNSA. This CDR3 is 18 amino acids long. The CDR3 sequence is CASSLGLAGGLGTDTQYF. The CDR3 DNA is TGTGCCAGCAGCTTAGGGCTAGCGGGGGGGCTGGGCACAGATACGCAGTATTTT. The full variable domain, completed using reference TRBV7-2 and TRBJ2-3, is GAGVSQSPSNKVTEKGKDVELRCDPISGHTALYWYRQSLGQGLEFLIYFQGNSAPDKSGLPSDRFSAERTGGSVSTLTIQRTQQEDSAVYLCASSLGLAGGLGTDTQYFGPGTRLTVL.

Concerning this clonotype: Sequence at one end of the junction differs from germline and may be a read error. This chain uses TRBV7-7 with TRBJ2-5; 10 nucleotides line up with TRBD2. Germline CDR1 SSHAT, CDR2 FNYEAQ (reference sequence). The CDR3 has 15 amino acids. Here the CDR3 reads CASSPQLAGKETQYF. The CDR3 DNA reads as TGTGCTAGCAGCCCTCAACTAGCGGGAAAAGAGACCCAGTACTTC.

This clonotype was found a few times. V usage is TRBV7-9 and J usage is TRBJ2-5; 9 bases are a match to TRBD2. CDR1 is SEHNR and CDR2 is FQNEAQ in the germline V gene (reference sequence). The CDR3 has 17 amino acids. V was pared by 1 base and J by 2 bases, with 8 bases of the junction left unmatched. The CDR3 DNA reads TGTGCCAGCAGCTTAGTGAGTAGCGGGGGTGTTCAAGAGACCCAGTACTTC. This translates into CASSLVSSGGVQETQYF.

The genes are TRBV7-9 and TRBJ2-3, with 13 positions matching TRBD2. The germline V gene encodes CDR1 SEHNR and CDR2 FQNEAQ (reference sequence). With 3 bases clipped from V and 5 bases from J, the junction kept 5 bases outside the gene matches. The CDR3 extends over 16 amino acids. The CDR3 nucleotides read TGTGCCAGCAGCTTTGCTACTAGCGGGGGGGGAGATACGCAGTATTTT. Amino acids: CASSFATSGGGDTQYF. Full variable domain (rest looked up from reference TRBV7-9 and TRBJ2-3): DTGVSQNPRHKITKRGQNVTFRCDPISEHNRLYWYRQTLGQGPEFLTYFQNEAQLEKSRLLSDRFSAERPKGSFSTLEIQRTEQGDSAMYLCASSFATSGGGDTQYFGPGTRLTVL.

The rearrangement joins TRBV20-1 to TRBJ1-2; 8 positions match TRBD1. The CDR3 spans 14 residues. Germline assignment: CDR1 DFQATT and CDR2 SNEGSKA (reference sequence). V was clipped by 3 bases and J by 0 bases; unmatched bases: 3. The DNA for the CDR3 is TGCAGTGCTAGGGACAGGGCAGCTAACTATGGCTACACCTTC. Translation: CSARDRAANYGYTF.

The chain uses TRBV4-1 and TRBJ2-1; D is perhaps TRBD1 or TRBD2 (5 bases each). V shed 0 bases and J shed 8 bases, with 14 bases lying between them. The length of the CDR3 is 15 residues. The germline V gene encodes CDR1 MGHRA and CDR2 YSYEKL. The CDR3 is CASSQDGGRHDEQFF. The CDR3 DNA reads as TGCGCCAGCAGCCAAGATGGGGGACGACACGATGAGCAGTTCTTC.

The chain links TRBV5-6 to TRBJ1-1; perhaps TRBD1 as D (5 bases). This CDR3 has 17 residues. V lost 1 base and J 0 bases, leaving 16 bases between the germline ends. The germline V gene has CDR1 SGHDT and CDR2 YYEEEE. The CDR3 DNA reads TGTGCCAGCAGCTTGTGGCGACAGAACTCCATGAACACTGAAGCTTTCTTT. Its translation: CASSLWRQNSMNTEAFF.

This clonotype showed up just a few times. The V call is TRBV4-2, the J call TRBJ2-1, with D possibly being TRBD2 (5 bases). Trimming cost V 0 bases and J 3 bases, with 9 bases left between them. Germline loops: CDR1 LGHNA, CDR2 YNFKEQ. The CDR3 is made up of 15 amino acids. This chain's CDR3 is CASSQEIGLYNEQFF. The CDR3 coding sequence is TGTGCCAGCAGCCAAGAAATAGGACTCTACAATGAGCAGTTCTTC.

This clonotype was detected once. The chain has TRBV7-9 and TRBJ2-3; TRBD1 might be the D (5 bases). The V gene's germline CDR1 is SEHNR and CDR2 FQNEAQ (reference sequence). This CDR3 region has 13 residues. V was pared by 7 bases and J by 4 bases, with 12 bases between. The chain's CDR3 is CASIRARPDTQYF. The CDR3 coding sequence is TGTGCCAGCATCAGGGCCCGACCAGATACGCAGTATTTT.

V and J are TRBV4-1 and TRBJ2-3; 9 bases are a match to TRBD1. The CDR3 length is 14 residues. The germline gives CDR1 MGHRA, CDR2 YSYEKL. V lost 4 bases to trimming and J lost 8 bases; unmatched junction nucleotides: 7. CDR3 in DNA: TGCGCCAGCAGCCCGACAGGGGGACCCGGTACGCAGTATTTT. This translates into CASSPTGGPGTQYF.